This T cell receptor (beta chain) comes out of a study of blood T cell repertoires in COVID-19. TCRdb's table, derived via immunoSEQ multiplex PCR, lists solely in-frame clones and lacks some. The profile covers around 140,000 clones, with about 87% appearing a single time and around 26% taken by the ten largest. This CDR3 contains 9 residues. Sequenced input: peripheral blood. The rearrangement links TRBV12-1 to TRBJ1-1. TRBV12-1 is noted as a pseudogene. The receptor comes from a human donor in a cohort sampled during active COVID-19. CDR3 sequence (DNA): TGTGCCACCTCTGGGGGGGCTTTCTTT. As protein: CATSGGAFF.